The clone carrying this T cell receptor (beta chain) was detected a few times. This entry comes from a study of blood T cell repertoires in COVID-19. The overall study: COVID-19 samples collected from the United States, Italy and Spain covered acute and convalescent phases.

The CDR3 extends over 15 amino acids. The V gene's germline CDR1 is KGHSH and CDR2 LQKENI. Trimming took 3 bases from V and 5 from J, leaving 14 bases between them. The age range of participants was about 18 to 95 years, with residence in about two dozen US areas. The study counted Cohort 3 donors as recovered given two negative PCRs, clearance, or symptom resolution. TCRdb's copy holds only in-frame clones and misses some; the assay was immunoSEQ multiplex PCR. The repertoire holds some 310,000 clones, with 89% as singletons. The receptor was isolated from a young woman who had recovered from COVID-19. The chain couples TRBV18 to TRBJ1-5; D is unclear. Sequences were obtained from PBMCs or T cells enriched from blood (not recorded which). Here the CDR3 reads CASSPIGTRDQPQHF. DNA of the CDR3: TGTGCCAGCTCACCTATCGGCACTCGGGATCAGCCCCAGCATTTT.